This is a list of T cell receptor beta chains from one sample in a study of cytomegalovirus exposure and HLA in healthy donors. Clones were sequenced by immunoSEQ multiplex PCR, and TCRdb holds only the in-frame ones, with some missing. The data show 150,000 to 200,000 clones, approximately 82% seen once. Sequences were obtained from PBMCs. The source is a woman aged 25 to 39 in good health and CMV-seronegative. Both conserved end residues are part of each CDR3. A D gene is named only where the DNA matches it firmly. Not all rows give a size; the values are once, few, many and, for expanded clones, a class.

NA TRBJ2-3 TRBV5-1 NA TGCGCCAGCAGCCTGGGTCACCTTTCGTTGAGGGCGGATACGCAGTATTTT CASSLGHLSLRADTQYF
TRBD2 TRBJ2-7 TRBV28 few TGTGCCAGCAGGTATACTAGCGGGGGATCCTACGAGCAGTACTTC CASRYTSGGSYEQYF
TRBD1 TRBJ1-2 TRBV2 NA TGTGCCAGCATCGGACAGGGCGAGATTGGCGGCTACACCTTC CASIGQGEIGGYTF
NA TRBJ2-5 TRBV2 NA TGTGCCAGCCTTGACAGGCTGCAAGAGACCCAGTACTTC CASLDRLQETQYF
TRBD1 TRBJ1-1 TRBV19 once TGTGCCAGTAGTCTCCATTTTCCGGGACAGGGGACTGAAGCTTTCTTT CASSLHFPGQGTEAFF
TRBD1 TRBJ1-1 TRBV19 NA TGTGCCAGTAGTCTAGGACAGGTGGGCACTGAAGCTTTCTTT CASSLGQVGTEAFF
NA TRBJ1-1 TRBV29-1 NA TGCAGCGCTTCGGAGATGAACACTGAAGCTTTCTTT CSASEMNTEAFF
NA TRBJ1-1 TRBV11-2 NA TGTGCCAGCAGCTTAGAAGAGGGGGGGACTGAAGCTTTCTTT CASSLEEGGTEAFF
NA TRBJ2-2 TRBV27 NA TGTGCCAGCAGTCCACCCCCTCGACAGAGTTTAAACACCGGGGAGCTGTTTTTT CASSPPPRQSLNTGELFF
TRBD1 TRBJ1-2 TRBV28 once TGTGCCAGCAGTGGACAGGGGAAGGGGACTAACTATGGCTACACCTTC CASSGQGKGTNYGYTF
NA TRBJ2-7 TRBV2 NA TGTGCCAGCACCCGTCAAGTAGGGAGCGAGCAGTACTTC CASTRQVGSEQYF
TRBD1 TRBJ2-1 TRBV27 once TGTGCCAGCAGTACACCGGGACAGGGCTATGAGCAGTTCTTC CASSTPGQGYEQFF
TRBD1 TRBJ2-7 TRBV29-1 NA TGCAGCGTCTCGACAGGGGGCGACGAGCAGTACTTC CSVSTGGDEQYF
TRBD1 TRBJ2-2 TRBV4-3 NA TGCGCCAGCAGCCAATCCGGGACAGTAAACACCGGGGAGCTGTTTTTT CASSQSGTVNTGELFF
TRBD2 TRBJ2-2 TRBV6-6 NA TGTGCCAGCAGTCTGCTAGCGGGGGCGAACACCGGGGAGCTGTTTTTT CASSLLAGANTGELFF
TRBD1 TRBJ2-6 TRBV5-1 NA TGCGCCAGCAGCTCGGGACAGGGGGTAGGTGGGGCCAACGGCCTGACTTTC CASSSGQGVGGANGLTF
TRBD1 TRBJ1-2 TRBV10-2 NA TGCGCCAGCAGTGTTCAGGGGGAATATGGCTACACCTTC CASSVQGEYGYTF
NA TRBJ1-5 TRBV30 NA TGTGCCTGGAGTGTCCCCTCCCGCAATCAGCCCCAGCATTTT CAWSVPSRNQPQHF
NA TRBJ2-5 TRBV5-1 once TGCGCCAGCAGCGCGGGACAGCCCCAAGAGACCCAGTACTTC CASSAGQPQETQYF
NA TRBJ2-1 TRBV5-4 NA TGTGCCAGCAGCTTTGCATTGCGGGAAGTCTACAATGAGCAGTTCTTC CASSFALREVYNEQFF
NA TRBJ1-5 TRBV28 NA TGTGCCAGCAGTTTACAGGGCCCTAATCAGCCCCAGCATTTT CASSLQGPNQPQHF
TRBD2 TRBJ2-5 TRBV4-3 NA TGCGCCAGCAGCCAAGAGGGTATAGGCACAGTGGGAGGGCAGTACTTC CASSQEGIGTVGGQYF
TRBD2 TRBJ2-7 TRBV6-5 NA TGTGCCAGCAGCAACCTAGCGGGAGTGGCCTACGAGCAGTACTTC CASSNLAGVAYEQYF
NA TRBJ2-7 TRBV7-2 NA TGTGCCAGCAGCTTAGCGGAGGGGCCCTACGAGCAGTACTTC CASSLAEGPYEQYF
NA TRBJ2-3 TRBV28 NA TGTGCCAGCAGCCAAGAGGCGTTTTACACAGATACGCAGTATTTT CASSQEAFYTDTQYF
NA TRBJ2-1 TRBV4-3 few TGCGCCAGCAGCCAAGAACGGGATATCAGCGATGAGCAGTTCTTC CASSQERDISDEQFF
NA TRBJ2-2 TRBV2 NA TGTGCCAGCAGTGACCAGGACACCGGGGAGCTGTTTTTT CASSDQDTGELFF